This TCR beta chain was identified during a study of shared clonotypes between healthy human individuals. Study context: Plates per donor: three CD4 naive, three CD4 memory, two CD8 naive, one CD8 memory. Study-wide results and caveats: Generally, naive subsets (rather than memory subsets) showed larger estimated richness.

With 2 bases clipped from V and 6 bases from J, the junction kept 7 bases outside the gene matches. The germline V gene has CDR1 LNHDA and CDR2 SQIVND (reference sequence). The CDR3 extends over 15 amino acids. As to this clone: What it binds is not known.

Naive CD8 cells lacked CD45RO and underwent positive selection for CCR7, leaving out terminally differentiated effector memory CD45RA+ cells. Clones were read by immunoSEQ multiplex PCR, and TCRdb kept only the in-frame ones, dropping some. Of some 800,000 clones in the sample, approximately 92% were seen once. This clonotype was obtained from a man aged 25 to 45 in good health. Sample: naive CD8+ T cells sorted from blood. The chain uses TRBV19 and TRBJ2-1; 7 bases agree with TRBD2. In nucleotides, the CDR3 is TGTGCCAGTAGTATATTTGGGACTAACCCCAATGAGCAGTTCTTC. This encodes CASSIFGTNPNEQFF.